This is a list of T cell receptor beta chains from one sample in a study of blood T cells in healthy people across ages. Via MiXCR, TCRdb re-called the 5' RACE reads, giving one row per CDR3 protein. The sample yields approximately 600,000 distinct CDR3 sequences, 58% seen once. The sequenced material came from blood. The receptors were sampled from a man between 60 and 75 years old in good health. Both conserved end residues are part of each CDR3. A D gene is named only where the DNA matches it firmly. Clone size is shown for a subset of rows, as once, few, many or a class of expanded clone.

j_call	v_call	d_call	clone_size	cdr3_aa	cdr3_nt
TRBJ2-2	TRBV25-1	-	few	CASSESPGLNTGELFF	TGTGCCAGCAGTGAATCCCCAGGGCTAAACACCGGGGAGCTGTTTTTT
TRBJ2-4	TRBV15	-	-	CATSRAKGGQYQYF	TGTGCCACCAGCAGAGCCAAGGGGGGACAGTATCAGTACTTC
TRBJ1-1	TRBV6-5	-	-	CASSYSQGLDTEAFF	TGTGCCAGCAGTTACTCTCAGGGGCTGGACACTGAAGCTTTCTTT
TRBJ2-1	TRBV29-1	TRBD2	-	CSVVPSGRYNEQFF	TGCAGCGTTGTACCTAGCGGGAGGTACAATGAGCAGTTCTTC
TRBJ2-5	TRBV20-1	TRBD1	-	CSANRGYQETQYF	TGCAGTGCTAACAGGGGATATCAAGAGACCCAGTACTTC
TRBJ2-1	TRBV7-2	TRBD2	-	CASSLAGGWSYNEQFF	TGTGCCAGCAGCTTAGCGGGGGGGTGGTCCTACAATGAGCAGTTCTTC
TRBJ2-4	TRBV10-3	TRBD2	-	CAISNQETSAWEQYF	TGTGCCATCAGCAATCAGGAGACTAGCGCCTGGGAGCAGTACTTC
TRBJ1-3	TRBV5-1	-	-	CASSTRGSGNTIYF	TGCGCCAGCAGCACCCGAGGCTCTGGAAACACCATATATTTT
TRBJ2-5	TRBV2	TRBD2	once	CASRSGGAEETQYF	TGTGCCAGCAGGTCCGGGGGGGCGGAGGAGACCCAGTACTTC
TRBJ2-7	TRBV20-1	-	-	CSAPAAGIKGGGPSYNEQYF	TGCAGTGCTCCAGCCGCAGGGATTAAGGGCGGGGGCCCTTCCTACAATGAGCAGTACTTC
TRBJ2-1	TRBV5-8	-	-	CASSPPRPFF	TGTGCCAGCAGCCCTCCTCGGCCGTTCTTC
TRBJ2-7	TRBV5-1	-	once	CARGDYEQYF	TGCGCCAGGGGGGACTACGAGCAGTACTTC
TRBJ2-5	TRBV7-2	-	few	CASSSGPRGETQYF	TGTGCCAGCAGCTCGGGTCCTCGAGGGGAGACCCAGTACTTC
TRBJ2-7	TRBV9	TRBD2	-	CASSAHSGGITYEQYF	TGTGCCAGCAGCGCCCATAGCGGGGGGATAACCTACGAGCAGTACTTC
TRBJ1-2	TRBV7-8	TRBD1	-	CASSLVRGAGYGYTF	TGTGCCAGCAGCTTAGTCAGGGGGGCAGGGTATGGCTACACCTTC
TRBJ2-7	TRBV5-1	TRBD1	-	CASSLPDRDYEQYF	TGCGCCAGCAGCCTTCCGGACAGGGACTACGAGCAGTACTTC
TRBJ2-3	TRBV9	-	few	CASSVSGDTDTQYF	TGTGCCAGCAGCGTGTCTGGGGACACAGATACGCAGTATTTT
TRBJ2-1	TRBV5-1	TRBD1	-	CASSVSPGQGSNEQFF	TGCGCCAGCAGCGTAAGTCCGGGACAGGGTAGTAATGAGCAGTTCTTC
TRBJ2-5	TRBV3-1	-	-	CASSQPRAEETQYF	TGTGCCAGCAGCCAACCTAGGGCGGAAGAGACCCAGTACTTC
TRBJ2-7	TRBV4-1	-	-	CASSQDTKRGLRYEQYF	TGCGCCAGCAGCCAAGATACGAAGAGGGGCTTAAGATACGAGCAGTACTTC
TRBJ1-6	TRBV6-4	TRBD1	-	CASSVSTGRNSPLHF	TGTGCCAGCAGTGTCTCGACAGGGAGGAATTCACCCCTCCACTTT
TRBJ2-3	TRBV25-1	TRBD2	few	CASSPSLAGFGDTQYF	TGTGCCAGCAGTCCCTCACTAGCGGGGTTCGGAGATACGCAGTATTTT
TRBJ2-3	TRBV7-2	-	-	CASSLAELADTQYF	TGTGCCAGCAGCTTAGCAGAGTTAGCAGATACGCAGTATTTT